The 21 T cell receptor beta chains presented below share a single source sample, sequenced in a study of cytomegalovirus exposure and HLA in healthy donors. A multiplex PCR was run with 60 Vbeta primers and 13 Jbeta primers. Measured with immunoSEQ multiplex PCR; TCRdb has only the in-frame clones, and not every one. The sample lists 150,000 to 200,000 clones, roughly 90% occurring once. The sequencing sample was made of PBMCs. Every receptor here comes from a woman between 18 and 30 years old in good health and CMV-seronegative.

J is TRBJ2-5 and V is TRBV5-1; D possibly corresponds to TRBD1 (5 bases). The germline V and J ends were trimmed by 0 bases and 5 bases, with 11 bases remaining between them. The CDR3 contains 14 residues. Germline V gives CDR1 SGHRS, CDR2 YFSETQ. CDR3 DNA sequence: TGCGCCAGCAGCTTGGATGGGGCTTCGGAGACCCAGTACTTC. Encoded protein: CASSLDGASETQYF.

This clone appeared once. The chain carries TRBV18 and TRBJ2-1; tentative D call: TRBD2 (6 bases). Germline loops: CDR1 KGHSH, CDR2 LQKENI. The CDR3 spans 14 residues. Trimming removed 0 bases from V and 7 bases from J, with 10 bases in between. CDR3 DNA sequence: TGTGCCAGCTCACCACCGGGAGGAGGAAATGAGCAGTTCTTC. Its protein product is CASSPPGGGNEQFF.

This chain links TRBV19 with TRBJ2-5, with 8 bases aligning to TRBD1. Germline V gene data show CDR1 as LNHDA and CDR2 as SQIVND (reference sequence). The V gene end was trimmed by 7 bases and the J gene end by 4 bases; junction bases not matched to a gene: 8. This CDR3 has 14 amino acids. The CDR3 DNA sequence: TGTGCCAGTACCCAGGGGGCAGCAGGAGAGACCCAGTACTTC. This gives the protein CASTQGAAGETQYF.

This clone was found once. This sequence joins TRBV7-2 and TRBJ1-6; 8 bases are shared with TRBD1. The V and J ends lost 5 bases and 1 base, in that order; junction bases with no gene match: 1. This CDR3 has 15 amino acids. CDR1 and CDR2 (germline): SGHTA, FQGNSA. The DNA of the CDR3 is TGTGCCAGCAGCGGACAGGGTTCCTATAATTCACCCCTCCACTTT. Amino acids: CASSGQGSYNSPLHF.

The chain joins TRBV27 to TRBJ2-7, with D possibly TRBD1 on 8 matching bases. This CDR3 spans 13 amino acids. CDR1 MNHEY and CDR2 SMNVEV come from the germline V gene (reference sequence). V was cut by 5 bases and J by 6 bases, with 14 bases left in between. The CDR3, as DNA: TGTGCCAGCAGTACAGGGGGGGTCTCCGAGCAGTACTTC. This gives the protein CASSTGGVSEQYF.

The chain has TRBV28 and TRBJ1-6, with TRBD1 matching 7 bases. CDR3 length: 14 residues. J was trimmed by 7 bases and V by 3 bases; bases with no gene match: 3. Germline loops: CDR1 MDHEN, CDR2 SYDVKM. The DNA of the CDR3 is TGTGCCAGCAGTTTCGTACAGGGGAATTCACCCCTCCACTTT. It encodes CASSFVQGNSPLHF.

This clone was counted once. The rearrangement uses TRBV5-1 and TRBJ1-1; D might be TRBD1 (5 bases). The CDR3 consists of 15 residues. Germline loops: CDR1 SGHRS, CDR2 YFSETQ. V was pared by 7 bases and J by 5 bases, with 21 bases between. The CDR3 DNA sequence: TGCGCCAGCCGTCTAACCGGGACTCTGGGGACTGAAGCTTTCTTT. Protein sequence: CASRLTGTLGTEAFF.

This clone was detected only once. The CDR3, as DNA: TGTGCCAGCGGGGCCCTAGCGGGGGCTTACAATGAGCAGTTCTTC. Its protein product is CASGALAGAYNEQFF. The V and J genes are TRBV5-4 and TRBJ2-1; 10 bases align to TRBD2. Per germline, CDR1 SGHNT and CDR2 YYREEE (reference sequence). The trim removed 7 bases at V and 4 bases at J, leaving 8 bases unmatched. This CDR3 contains 15 residues.

The chain has TRBV5-1 and TRBJ1-6, with 8 bases fitting TRBD1. There are 15 residues in the CDR3. V lost 3 bases to trimming and J lost 8 bases; unmatched junction nucleotides: 7. Germline-derived CDR1 and CDR2 are SGHRS and YFSETQ. CDR3 in amino acids: CASSSSGTGDSPLHF. The CDR3 DNA reads as TGCGCCAGCAGCTCGTCCGGGACAGGTGATTCACCCCTCCACTTT. Complete variable domain (other parts from reference TRBV5-1 and TRBJ1-6): KAGVTQTPRYLIKTRGQQVTLSCSPISGHRSVSWYQQTPGQGLQFLFEYFSETQRNKGNFPGRFSGRQFSNSRSEMNVSTLELGDSALYLCASSSSGTGDSPLHFGNGTRLTVT.

The count of this clone is one. J is TRBJ1-1 and V is TRBV5-4, with D uncertain. The CDR3 is 14 amino acids. The V gene's germline CDR1 is SGHNT and CDR2 YYREEE (reference sequence). Trimming cost V 0 bases and J 1 base, with 7 bases left between them. In DNA, the CDR3 is TGTGCCAGCAGCTTGGAAATTAAGAACACTGAAGCTTTCTTT. This gives the protein CASSLEIKNTEAFF. Drawing the rest from reference TRBV5-4 and TRBJ1-1, the complete variable domain is ETGVTQSPTHLIKTRGQQVTLRCSSQSGHNTVSWYQQALGQGPQFIFQYYREEENGRGNFPPRFSGLQFPNYSSELNVNALELDDSALYLCASSLEIKNTEAFFGQGTRLTVV.

The V gene is TRBV7-8, the J gene TRBJ2-3; tentatively, D is TRBD2 (6 bases). Per germline, CDR1 SGHVS and CDR2 FQNEAQ. The CDR3 is made up of 15 amino acids. V was trimmed by 3 bases and J by 4 bases, leaving 14 bases between them. As DNA, the CDR3 is TGTGCCAGCAGCTTCCGCCGACTAGATCCAGATACGCAGTATTTT. This sequence encodes CASSFRRLDPDTQYF.

The CDR3 here is CASSSPGQGIGANVLTF. CDR3 coding DNA: TGTGCCAGCAGCTCACCGGGACAGGGAATCGGGGCCAACGTCCTGACTTTC. The rearrangement joins TRBV5-4 to TRBJ2-6; TRBD1 matches at 9 bases. Germline trimming cut 3 bases from V and 4 bases from J; bases unmatched to any gene: 8. There are 17 residues in the CDR3. Germline CDR1 SGHNT, CDR2 YYREEE (reference sequence).

This chain connects TRBV10-2 to TRBJ2-2; 7 bases agree with TRBD1. This CDR3 spans 13 amino acids. Germline CDR1 and CDR2: WSHSY and SAAADI. V shed 6 bases, J shed 4 bases, and the junction held 2 bases outside the gene matches. The CDR3 nucleotides are TGCGCCAGCAGGCCAGGGGGCACCGGGGAGCTGTTTTTT. It yields the protein CASRPGGTGELFF.

This chain links TRBV7-9 with TRBJ2-7, with D uncertain. V was trimmed by 3 bases and J by 5 bases, leaving 11 bases between them. CDR1 is SEHNR and CDR2 is FQNEAQ in the germline V gene (reference sequence). This CDR3 is 13 amino acids long. The CDR3 loop is CASSFENTHEQYF. The DNA of the CDR3 is TGTGCCAGCAGCTTCGAAAACACCCACGAGCAGTACTTC.

The J gene is TRBJ2-7, the V gene TRBV5-6; 10 bases fit TRBD2. The CDR3 runs 17 residues. Trimming cost V 0 bases and J 6 bases; bases outside gene matches: 12. Germline loops: CDR1 SGHDT, CDR2 YYEEEE. The DNA of the CDR3 is TGTGCCAGCAGCTTGGCCACAGCGGGAGGGCCCCGGGGCGAGCAGTACTTC. Translated: CASSLATAGGPRGEQYF. The complete variable domain, with remaining parts taken from reference TRBV5-6 and TRBJ2-7, reads DAGVTQSPTHLIKTRGQQVTLRCSPKSGHDTVSWYQQALGQGPQFIFQYYEEEERQRGNFPDRFSGHQFPNYSSELNVNALLLGDSALYLCASSLATAGGPRGEQYFGPGTRLTVT.

Here the CDR3 reads CASSKERGKFTEAFF. In DNA, the CDR3 is TGCGCCAGCAGTAAGGAACGGGGGAAATTCACTGAAGCTTTCTTT. The chain couples TRBV10-1 to TRBJ1-1; a possible D gene is TRBD1 (5 bases). The CDR3 is 15 amino acids. The V gene's germline CDR1 is WNHNN and CDR2 SYGVQD (reference sequence). V dropped 5 bases and J dropped 4 bases, with 17 bases sitting between them.

The rearrangement joins TRBV30 to TRBJ2-5; 8 nucleotides line up with TRBD2. From germline, CDR1 is GTSNPN and CDR2 SVGIG (reference sequence). The CDR3 is 12 amino acids. V shed 8 bases, J shed 7 bases, and the junction held 9 bases outside the gene matches. The CDR3 sequence: CAIDRGGGTQYF. CDR3 nucleotides: TGTGCCATAGATCGGGGGGGAGGGACCCAGTACTTC.

This rearrangement joins TRBV29-1 to TRBJ2-7; perhaps TRBD1 as D (5 bases). The germline CDR1 and CDR2 sequences are SQVTM and ANQGSEA. Trimming removed 4 bases at V and 0 bases at J, with 10 bases between. The CDR3 has 13 amino acids. CDR3 DNA sequence: TGCAGCGTTGGGCCAGGGTTCTCCTACGAGCAGTACTTC. Amino acid sequence: CSVGPGFSYEQYF.

As to this clone: The junction and the germline gene differ at one end; a read error may be behind it. The V call is TRBV7-9, the J call TRBJ2-7; no definite D call. CDR1 is SEHNR and CDR2 is FQNEAQ in the germline V gene (reference sequence). This CDR3 spans 12 amino acids. CDR3 loop: CSSSLDVREQYF. The CDR3 coding sequence is TGTTCCAGCAGCTTAGATGTTCGGGAGCAGTACTTC.

The chain recombines TRBV7-7 with TRBJ2-5, with 10 nucleotides matching TRBD2. The J call may not be correct, given that the DNA end is closer to TRBJ2-7. The length of the CDR3 is 15 residues. Germline values: CDR1 SSHAT, CDR2 FNYEAQ (reference sequence). In DNA form, the CDR3 reads TGTGCCAGCAGCGCAGGGACTAGCGAGCCTCTCGAGCAGTACTTC. Protein product: CASSAGTSEPLEQYF.

This clone was detected only once. This rearrangement joins TRBV2 to TRBJ2-3; 9 bases match TRBD1. Trimming at V came to 1 base and at J to 4 bases, leaving 3 bases not matched to a gene. The CDR3 is made up of 15 amino acids. Germline V gives CDR1 SNHLY, CDR2 FYNNEI. For the CDR3, the DNA is TGTGCCAGCAGTGAAGACAGGGGGCAGGCAGATACGCAGTATTTT. Translating gives CASSEDRGQADTQYF.